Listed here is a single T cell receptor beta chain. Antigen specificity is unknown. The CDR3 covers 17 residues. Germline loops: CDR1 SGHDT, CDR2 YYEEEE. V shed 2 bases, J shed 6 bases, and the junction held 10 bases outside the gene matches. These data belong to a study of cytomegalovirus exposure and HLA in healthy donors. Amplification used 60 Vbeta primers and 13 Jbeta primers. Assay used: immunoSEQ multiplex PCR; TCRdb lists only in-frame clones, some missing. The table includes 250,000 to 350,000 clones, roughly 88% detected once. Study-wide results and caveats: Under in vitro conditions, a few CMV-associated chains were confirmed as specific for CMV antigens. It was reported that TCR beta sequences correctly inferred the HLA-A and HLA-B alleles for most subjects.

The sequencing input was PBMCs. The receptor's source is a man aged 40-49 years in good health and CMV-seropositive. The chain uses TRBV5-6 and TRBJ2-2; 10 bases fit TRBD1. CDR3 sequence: CASSLGTGALYPGELFF. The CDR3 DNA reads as TGTGCCAGCAGCTTAGGGACAGGGGCTTTGTACCCCGGGGAGCTGTTTTTT.